This T cell receptor beta chain was profiled in a study of blood T cell repertoires in COVID-19. Looking at the study overall: Sites in the United States, Italy and Spain provided acute and convalescent COVID-19 samples. Nucleic acid was either cDNA or gDNA, and it came from T cells, B-cell-depleted T cells, or PBMCs.

How the authors handled the data: The assay estimated nucleated cells by amplifying reference gene primers. Data came from immunoSEQ multiplex PCR; TCRdb stores just in-frame clones and leaves some out. V, J and clone size are those of that table, while D and trimming were read from the DNA. This table has around 150,000 clones, around nine tenths appearing once. The germline V gene encodes CDR1 WSHSY and CDR2 SAAADI. With 5 bases clipped from V and 7 bases from J, the junction kept 9 bases outside the gene matches. The CDR3 is 15 residues long. Those enrolled in Seattle joined during active infection and were followed longitudinally afterward.

The source is a woman aged 70-85 years with COVID-19, enrolled during active disease. This rearrangement joins TRBV10-2 to TRBJ1-5; 9 positions agree with TRBD1. The sequenced sample was peripheral blood. The CDR3 nucleotides read TGCGCCAGCAGTACCGGGACAGGGCTCATACAGCCCCAGCATTTT. Residues: CASSTGTGLIQPQHF.